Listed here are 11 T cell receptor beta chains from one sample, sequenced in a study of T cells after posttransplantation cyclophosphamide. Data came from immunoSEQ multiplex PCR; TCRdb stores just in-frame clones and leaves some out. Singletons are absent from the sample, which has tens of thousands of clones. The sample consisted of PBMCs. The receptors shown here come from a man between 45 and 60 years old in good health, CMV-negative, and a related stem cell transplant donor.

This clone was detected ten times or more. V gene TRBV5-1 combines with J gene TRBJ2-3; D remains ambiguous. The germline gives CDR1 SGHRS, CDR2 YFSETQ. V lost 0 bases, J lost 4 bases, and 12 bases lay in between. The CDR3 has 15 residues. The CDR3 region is CASSLVSGPADTQYF. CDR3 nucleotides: TGCGCCAGCAGCTTGGTATCAGGCCCTGCAGATACGCAGTATTTT.

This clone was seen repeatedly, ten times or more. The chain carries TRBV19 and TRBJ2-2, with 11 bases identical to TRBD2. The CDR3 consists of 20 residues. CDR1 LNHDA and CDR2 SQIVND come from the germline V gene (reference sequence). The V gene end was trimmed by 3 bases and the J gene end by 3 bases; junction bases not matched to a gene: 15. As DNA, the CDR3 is TGTGCCAGTAGTATCCAATCGGGACTAGCGGAAAAGAAGTACACCGGGGAGCTGTTTTTT. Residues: CASSIQSGLAEKKYTGELFF.

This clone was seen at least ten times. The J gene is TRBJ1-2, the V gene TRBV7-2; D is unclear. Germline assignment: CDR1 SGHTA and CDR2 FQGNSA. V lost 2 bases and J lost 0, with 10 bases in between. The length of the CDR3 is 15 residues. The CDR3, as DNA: TGTGCCAGCAGCTTAACTCAACTACCTAACTATGGCTACACCTTC. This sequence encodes CASSLTQLPNYGYTF. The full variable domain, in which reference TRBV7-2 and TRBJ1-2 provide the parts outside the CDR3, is GAGVSQSPSNKVTEKGKDVELRCDPISGHTALYWYRQSLGQGLEFLIYFQGNSAPDKSGLPSDRFSAERTGGSVSTLTIQRTQQEDSAVYLCASSLTQLPNYGYTFGSGTRLTVV.

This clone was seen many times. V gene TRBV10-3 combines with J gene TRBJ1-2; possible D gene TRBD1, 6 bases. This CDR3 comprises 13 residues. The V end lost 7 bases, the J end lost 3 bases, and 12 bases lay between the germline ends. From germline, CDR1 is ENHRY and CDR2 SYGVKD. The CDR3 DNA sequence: TGTGCCATCAATTTGGGGGCTCACTATGGCTACACCTTC. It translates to CAINLGAHYGYTF.

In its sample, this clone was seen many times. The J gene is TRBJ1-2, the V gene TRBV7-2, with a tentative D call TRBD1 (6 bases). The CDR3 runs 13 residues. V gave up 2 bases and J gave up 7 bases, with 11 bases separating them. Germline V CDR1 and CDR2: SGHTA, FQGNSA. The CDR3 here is CASSLNRDGGYTF. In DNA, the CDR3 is TGTGCCAGCAGCTTAAACAGGGATGGTGGCTACACCTTC. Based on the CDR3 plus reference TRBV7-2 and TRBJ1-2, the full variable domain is GAGVSQSPSNKVTEKGKDVELRCDPISGHTALYWYRQSLGQGLEFLIYFQGNSAPDKSGLPSDRFSAERTGGSVSTLTIQRTQQEDSAVYLCASSLNRDGGYTFGSGTRLTVV.

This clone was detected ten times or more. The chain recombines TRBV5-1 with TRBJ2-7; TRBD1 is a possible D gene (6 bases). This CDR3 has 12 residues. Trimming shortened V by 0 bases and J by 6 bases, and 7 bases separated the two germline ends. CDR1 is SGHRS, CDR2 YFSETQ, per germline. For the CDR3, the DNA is TGCGCCAGCAGCTTGGGGGGGCGCGAGCAGTACTTC. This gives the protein CASSLGGREQYF. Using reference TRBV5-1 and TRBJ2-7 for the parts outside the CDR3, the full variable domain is KAGVTQTPRYLIKTRGQQVTLSCSPISGHRSVSWYQQTPGQGLQFLFEYFSETQRNKGNFPGRFSGRQFSNSRSEMNVSTLELGDSALYLCASSLGGREQYFGPGTRLTVT.

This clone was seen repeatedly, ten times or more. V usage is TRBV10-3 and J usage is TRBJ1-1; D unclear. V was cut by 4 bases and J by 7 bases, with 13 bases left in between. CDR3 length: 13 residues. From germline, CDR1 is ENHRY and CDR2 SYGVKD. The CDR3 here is CAISGPGRGEAFF. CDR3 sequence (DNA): TGTGCCATCAGTGGTCCAGGCCGGGGTGAAGCTTTCTTT.

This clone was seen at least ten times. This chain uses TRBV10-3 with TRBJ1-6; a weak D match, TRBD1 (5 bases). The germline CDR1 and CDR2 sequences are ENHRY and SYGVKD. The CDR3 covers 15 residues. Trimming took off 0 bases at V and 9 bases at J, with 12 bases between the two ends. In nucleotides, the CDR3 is TGTGCCATCAGTGAGTCGGGGCAGGGAGGTTCACCCCTCCACTTT. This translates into CAISESGQGGSPLHF.

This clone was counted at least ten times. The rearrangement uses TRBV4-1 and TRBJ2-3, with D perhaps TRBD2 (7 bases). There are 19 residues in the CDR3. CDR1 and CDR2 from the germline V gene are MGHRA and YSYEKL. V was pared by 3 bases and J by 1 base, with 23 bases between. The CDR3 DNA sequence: TGCGCCAGCAGCCATGAGGCGGGGGCGCAGTTCCTTGGCACAGATACGCAGTATTTT. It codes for CASSHEAGAQFLGTDTQYF.

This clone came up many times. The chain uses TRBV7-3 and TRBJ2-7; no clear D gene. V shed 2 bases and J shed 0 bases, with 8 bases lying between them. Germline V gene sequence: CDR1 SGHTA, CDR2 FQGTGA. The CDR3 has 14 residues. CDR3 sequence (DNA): TGTGCCAGCAGCTTAGACATCACCTCCTACGAGCAGTACTTC. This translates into CASSLDITSYEQYF.

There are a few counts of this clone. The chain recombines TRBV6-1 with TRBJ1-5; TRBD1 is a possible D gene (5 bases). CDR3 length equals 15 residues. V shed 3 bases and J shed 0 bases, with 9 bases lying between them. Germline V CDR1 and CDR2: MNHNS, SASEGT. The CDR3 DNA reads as TGTGCCAGCAGTGATCAGGGTTATAGCAATCAGCCCCAGCATTTT. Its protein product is CASSDQGYSNQPQHF.